This TCR beta chain was recorded in a study of cytomegalovirus exposure and HLA in healthy donors. Some clones are missing from TCRdb's copy, which holds only in-frame ones; the method was immunoSEQ multiplex PCR. Of 90,000 to 110,000 clones in the sample, roughly nine tenths were seen once. This clone was seen only once. Sequencing was carried out using PBMCs. The TCR comes from a woman between 18 and 29 years old in good health and CMV-seropositive.

In DNA form, the CDR3 reads TGTGCCAGCAGTTCACAGGGGCTCGGTGAAAAACTGTTTTTT. Translating it yields CASSSQGLGEKLFF. This chain uses TRBV6-5 with TRBJ1-4, with 7 bases aligning to TRBD1. Looked up from germline, CDR1 is MNHEY and CDR2 is SVGAGI. There are 14 residues in the CDR3. J was trimmed by 7 bases and V by 4 bases; bases with no gene match: 6.